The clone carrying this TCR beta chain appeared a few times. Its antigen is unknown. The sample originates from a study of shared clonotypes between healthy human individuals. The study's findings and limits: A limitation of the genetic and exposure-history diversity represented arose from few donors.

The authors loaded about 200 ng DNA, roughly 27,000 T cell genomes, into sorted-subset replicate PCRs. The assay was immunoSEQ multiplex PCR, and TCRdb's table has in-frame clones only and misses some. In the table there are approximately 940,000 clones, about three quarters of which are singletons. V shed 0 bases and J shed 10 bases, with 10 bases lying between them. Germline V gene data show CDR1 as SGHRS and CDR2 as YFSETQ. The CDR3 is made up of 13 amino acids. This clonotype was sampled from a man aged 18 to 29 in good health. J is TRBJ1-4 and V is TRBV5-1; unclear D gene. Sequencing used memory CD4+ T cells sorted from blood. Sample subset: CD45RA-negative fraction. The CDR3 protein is CASSLDSDGKLFF. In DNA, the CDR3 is TGCGCCAGCAGCTTGGATTCGGACGGAAAACTGTTTTTT.